Listed below are T cell receptor beta chains from one sample, sequenced in a study of HIV-infected children after antiretroviral therapy interruption. One entry per CDR3 protein results from TCRdb running MiXCR on the 3' RACE reads. The sample carries about 40,000 distinct CDR3 sequences, more than 6.5% recorded once. Sequences were derived from CD45RA+ CD4+ T cells from PBMCs, pooled from several time points, sampled from a donor given antiretroviral therapy, either interrupted or continuous. These receptors all come from a pool of human donors with HIV. The CDR3 runs from the conserved cysteine through the conserved F or W. Fields, in order: D gene, V gene, clone size, J gene, CDR3 protein, CDR3 DNA. A D gene is named only where the DNA matches it firmly. Rows give clone size only sometimes, using once, few, many, or a class for an expanded clone.

d_gene: TRBD1; v_gene: TRBV20-1; abundance: .; j_gene: TRBJ1-2; CDR3aa: CSARDPRTGYGYTF; CDR3nt: TGCAGTGCTAGAGATCCCCGGACAGGCTATGGCTACACCTTC
d_gene: .; v_gene: TRBV7-2; abundance: few; j_gene: TRBJ2-2; CDR3aa: CASSLVYTGELFF; CDR3nt: TGTGCCAGCAGCTTAGTTTACACCGGGGAGCTGTTTTTT
d_gene: .; v_gene: TRBV27; abundance: many; j_gene: TRBJ2-7; CDR3aa: CASSPQVGEQYF; CDR3nt: TGTGCCAGCAGTCCCCAGGTTGGCGAGCAGTACTTC
d_gene: TRBD1; v_gene: TRBV6-4; abundance: many; j_gene: TRBJ2-1; CDR3aa: CASSDGTGYAEQFF; CDR3nt: TGTGCCAGCAGTGATGGGACAGGGTATGCTGAGCAGTTCTTC
d_gene: TRBD2; v_gene: TRBV18; abundance: many; j_gene: TRBJ2-3; CDR3aa: CASSPLRTSGLTDTQYF; CDR3nt: TGTGCCAGCTCTCCTCTCCGGACTAGCGGCCTCACAGATACGCAGTATTTT
d_gene: TRBD1; v_gene: TRBV6-2/TRBV6-3; abundance: many; j_gene: TRBJ2-5; CDR3aa: CASSYKTGQGRGTQYF; CDR3nt: TGTGCCAGCAGTTACAAAACGGGACAGGGCCGGGGGACCCAGTACTTC
d_gene: TRBD1; v_gene: TRBV23-1; abundance: many; j_gene: TRBJ1-1; CDR3aa: CASSHRGNTEVFF; CDR3nt: TGTGCCAGCAGTCACAGGGGTAACACAGAAGTCTTCTTT
d_gene: .; v_gene: TRBV28; abundance: many; j_gene: TRBJ2-7; CDR3aa: CASSVEWGPGEQYF; CDR3nt: TGTGCCAGCAGTGTAGAATGGGGGCCGGGTGAGCAGTACTTC
d_gene: .; v_gene: TRBV7-6; abundance: many; j_gene: TRBJ2-7; CDR3aa: CASSPFGRDSYEQYF; CDR3nt: TGTGCCAGCAGCCCCTTTGGGCGGGACTCCTACGAGCAGTACTTC
d_gene: TRBD1; v_gene: TRBV19; abundance: medium-sized; j_gene: TRBJ2-1; CDR3aa: CASSPGTGPNYAEQFF; CDR3nt: TGTGCCAGCAGCCCCGGGACAGGGCCTAACTATGCTGAGCAGTTCTTC
d_gene: .; v_gene: TRBV28; abundance: many; j_gene: TRBJ2-1; CDR3aa: CASSSGASTDGWDEQFF; CDR3nt: TGTGCCAGCAGTTCTGGGGCCAGCACAGATGGATGGGATGAGCAGTTCTTC
d_gene: .; v_gene: TRBV12-3/TRBV12-4; abundance: many; j_gene: TRBJ1-1; CDR3aa: CASSLGDMNTEAFF; CDR3nt: TGTGCCAGCAGTTTAGGGGATATGAACACTGAAGCTTTCTTT
d_gene: .; v_gene: TRBV7-2; abundance: many; j_gene: TRBJ1-1; CDR3aa: CASSHMNTEAFF; CDR3nt: TGTGCCAGCAGCCACATGAACACTGAAGCTTTCTTT
d_gene: .; v_gene: TRBV5-5; abundance: many; j_gene: TRBJ2-4; CDR3aa: CASSLISWGNIQYF; CDR3nt: TGTGCCAGCAGCTTGATTTCCTGGGGAAACATTCAGTACTTC
d_gene: .; v_gene: TRBV11-2; abundance: few; j_gene: TRBJ2-3; CDR3aa: CASRKASTDTQYF; CDR3nt: TGTGCCAGCAGGAAGGCTAGCACAGATACGCAGTATTTT
d_gene: .; v_gene: TRBV20-1; abundance: .; j_gene: TRBJ1-2; CDR3aa: CSARDPRRGHGYTF; CDR3nt: TGCAGTGCTAGAGATCCCAGGCGAGGCCATGGCTACACCTTC
d_gene: .; v_gene: TRBV28; abundance: many; j_gene: TRBJ2-5; CDR3aa: CASMERPQETQYF; CDR3nt: TGTGCCAGCATGGAGAGGCCTCAAGAGACCCAGTACTTC
d_gene: .; v_gene: TRBV3-1; abundance: .; j_gene: TRBJ1-1; CDR3aa: CASSQDWGSSEAFF; CDR3nt: TGTGCCAGCAGCCAAGATTGGGGGTCGTCTGAAGCTTTCTTT
d_gene: .; v_gene: TRBV4-1; abundance: many; j_gene: TRBJ1-3; CDR3aa: CASSQEVGNTIYF; CDR3nt: TGCGCCAGCAGCCAAGAAGTGGGGAACACCATATATTTT
d_gene: .; v_gene: TRBV12-3/TRBV12-4; abundance: few; j_gene: TRBJ2-5; CDR3aa: CASRDNRAKETQYF; CDR3nt: TGTGCCAGCAGAGATAACAGGGCCAAAGAGACCCAGTACTTC
d_gene: .; v_gene: TRBV5-6; abundance: many; j_gene: TRBJ1-4; CDR3aa: CASSLRGAEKLFF; CDR3nt: TGTGCCAGCAGCCTGCGGGGAGCTGAAAAACTGTTTTTT
d_gene: TRBD2; v_gene: TRBV19; abundance: many; j_gene: TRBJ2-3; CDR3aa: CASSLSAGVGADTQYF; CDR3nt: TGTGCCAGTAGTCTCTCTGCGGGAGTGGGGGCAGATACGCAGTATTTT
d_gene: .; v_gene: TRBV23-1; abundance: .; j_gene: TRBJ2-7; CDR3aa: CASRTGFPLYEQYF; CDR3nt: TGCGCCAGCAGAACAGGGTTTCCCCTCTACGAGCAGTACTTC
d_gene: .; v_gene: TRBV29-1; abundance: many; j_gene: TRBJ2-6; CDR3aa: CSVLANVLTF; CDR3nt: TGCAGCGTCTTGGCCAACGTCCTGACTTTC
d_gene: .; v_gene: TRBV7-2; abundance: many; j_gene: TRBJ1-2; CDR3aa: CASSDDKGQFYGYTF; CDR3nt: TGTGCCAGCAGCGACGACAAAGGCCAGTTTTATGGCTACACCTTC
d_gene: .; v_gene: TRBV20-1; abundance: many; j_gene: TRBJ1-1; CDR3aa: CSAREGGRGTEAFF; CDR3nt: TGCAGTGCTAGAGAAGGGGGGAGGGGCACTGAAGCTTTCTTT
d_gene: TRBD2; v_gene: TRBV20-1; abundance: few; j_gene: TRBJ2-3; CDR3aa: CSARRGLAAPTDTQYF; CDR3nt: TGCAGTGCCCGGAGGGGACTAGCGGCCCCCACAGATACGCAGTATTTT
d_gene: .; v_gene: TRBV12-3/TRBV12-4; abundance: few; j_gene: TRBJ1-6; CDR3aa: CASSPRQSSYNSPLHF; CDR3nt: TGTGCCAGCAGTCCTAGACAGAGCTCCTATAATTCACCCCTCCACTTT
d_gene: TRBD1; v_gene: TRBV12-3/TRBV12-4; abundance: many; j_gene: TRBJ2-3; CDR3aa: CASSSRARGLKRVLDTDTQYF; CDR3nt: TGTGCCAGCAGTTCCCGTGCCAGGGGGCTTAAGCGGGTCTTGGACACAGATACGCAGTATTTT
d_gene: .; v_gene: TRBV12-5; abundance: .; j_gene: TRBJ1-4; CDR3aa: CASGLELAEKLFF; CDR3nt: TGTGCTAGTGGTTTGGAGCTGGCCGAAAAACTGTTTTTT
d_gene: TRBD1; v_gene: TRBV20-1; abundance: many; j_gene: TRBJ2-7; CDR3aa: CSARQGEHTYEQYF; CDR3nt: TGCAGTGCAAGACAGGGGGAACATACCTACGAGCAGTACTTC
d_gene: TRBD2; v_gene: TRBV12-3/TRBV12-4; abundance: many; j_gene: TRBJ2-1; CDR3aa: CASSTGTSAYNEQFF; CDR3nt: TGTGCCAGCAGCACCGGGACTAGCGCGTACAATGAGCAGTTCTTC
d_gene: .; v_gene: TRBV29-1; abundance: many; j_gene: TRBJ1-1; CDR3aa: CSGVTAEAFF; CDR3nt: TGCAGCGGAGTGACAGCAGAAGCTTTCTTT
d_gene: .; v_gene: TRBV2; abundance: many; j_gene: TRBJ1-1; CDR3aa: CASNAGVNTEAFF; CDR3nt: TGTGCCAGCAACGCAGGTGTAAACACTGAAGCTTTCTTT
d_gene: .; v_gene: TRBV5-1; abundance: .; j_gene: TRBJ2-7; CDR3aa: CASSLSTGHTYEQYF; CDR3nt: TGCGCCAGCAGCTTGAGTACGGGACACACCTACGAGCAGTACTTC
d_gene: TRBD1; v_gene: TRBV7-9; abundance: many; j_gene: TRBJ2-6; CDR3aa: CASSSGTGSSGANVLTF; CDR3nt: TGTGCCAGCAGCTCCGGGACAGGGAGCTCTGGGGCCAACGTCCTGACTTTC
d_gene: .; v_gene: TRBV12-3/TRBV12-4; abundance: many; j_gene: TRBJ1-2; CDR3aa: CASSLFSGVGYTF; CDR3nt: TGTGCCAGCAGTTTATTTTCAGGGGTGGGCTACACCTTC
d_gene: .; v_gene: TRBV5-6; abundance: many; j_gene: TRBJ2-1; CDR3aa: CASSLVAGGSSSYNEQFF; CDR3nt: TGTGCCAGCAGCTTGGTTGCTGGCGGATCGAGCTCCTACAATGAGCAGTTCTTC
d_gene: .; v_gene: TRBV7-9; abundance: many; j_gene: TRBJ2-5; CDR3aa: CASSSTAPLGETQYF; CDR3nt: TGTGCCAGCAGCTCGACAGCTCCCCTGGGAGAGACCCAGTACTTC
d_gene: TRBD1; v_gene: TRBV7-4; abundance: few; j_gene: TRBJ2-3; CDR3aa: CASSLGQGTRGDTQYF; CDR3nt: TGTGCCAGCAGCCTAGGACAGGGGACACGGGGGGATACGCAGTATTTT
d_gene: .; v_gene: TRBV29-1; abundance: many; j_gene: TRBJ2-6; CDR3aa: CSVEVPSSGANVLTF; CDR3nt: TGCAGCGTTGAAGTCCCGAGCTCTGGGGCCAACGTCCTGACTTTC
d_gene: TRBD2; v_gene: TRBV6-4; abundance: many; j_gene: TRBJ2-1; CDR3aa: CASSDSLAGYNEQFF; CDR3nt: TGTGCCAGCAGTGACTCGTTAGCGGGGTACAATGAGCAGTTCTTC
d_gene: .; v_gene: TRBV24-1; abundance: many; j_gene: TRBJ1-5; CDR3aa: CATSDVGPSNQPQHF; CDR3nt: TGTGCCACCAGTGATGTGGGACCTAGCAATCAGCCCCAGCATTTT
d_gene: TRBD1; v_gene: TRBV24-1; abundance: many; j_gene: TRBJ2-1; CDR3aa: CATSDSFKTGASYNEQFF; CDR3nt: TGTGCCACCAGTGATTCTTTCAAGACAGGGGCCTCCTACAATGAGCAGTTCTTC
d_gene: TRBD1; v_gene: TRBV12-3/TRBV12-4; abundance: many; j_gene: TRBJ1-2; CDR3aa: CASSSSWDRGRKSLSYTF; CDR3nt: TGTGCCAGCAGTTCATCCTGGGACAGGGGGCGAAAATCGCTGAGCTACACCTTC
d_gene: .; v_gene: TRBV6-1; abundance: many; j_gene: TRBJ2-7; CDR3aa: CASSVQEFYEQYF; CDR3nt: TGTGCCAGCAGCGTACAGGAATTCTACGAGCAGTACTTC
d_gene: .; v_gene: TRBV10-3; abundance: many; j_gene: TRBJ1-2; CDR3aa: CASSGTTNSDYTF; CDR3nt: TGTGCCAGCTCCGGGACAACAAACTCCGACTACACCTTC
d_gene: .; v_gene: TRBV7-8; abundance: many; j_gene: TRBJ1-1; CDR3aa: CASTPDWFMNTEAFF; CDR3nt: TGTGCCAGCACCCCTGATTGGTTCATGAACACTGAAGCTTTCTTT
d_gene: TRBD1; v_gene: TRBV12-3/TRBV12-4; abundance: many; j_gene: TRBJ1-2; CDR3aa: CASNRGGDYYGYTF; CDR3nt: TGTGCCAGCAATCGAGGGGGCGATTACTATGGCTACACCTTC
d_gene: .; v_gene: TRBV10-2; abundance: many; j_gene: TRBJ2-1; CDR3aa: CASTRMSSYNEQFF; CDR3nt: TGCGCCAGCACGCGAATGAGCTCCTACAATGAGCAGTTCTTC
d_gene: .; v_gene: TRBV27; abundance: many; j_gene: TRBJ1-1; CDR3aa: CASRRRQAKNTEAFF; CDR3nt: TGTGCCAGCAGGCGCCGTCAGGCGAAGAACACTGAAGCTTTCTTT
d_gene: .; v_gene: TRBV5-1; abundance: .; j_gene: TRBJ2-3; CDR3aa: CASSLDGISTDTQYF; CDR3nt: TGCGCCAGCAGCTTGGATGGGATTAGCACAGATACGCAGTATTTT
d_gene: TRBD1; v_gene: TRBV12-3/TRBV12-4; abundance: many; j_gene: TRBJ2-2; CDR3aa: CASRATGGNTGELFF; CDR3nt: TGTGCCAGCAGAGCAACAGGGGGAAACACCGGGGAGCTGTTTTTT
d_gene: .; v_gene: TRBV5-1; abundance: many; j_gene: TRBJ2-7; CDR3aa: CASSLDVRSYEQYF; CDR3nt: TGCGCCAGCAGCTTGGATGTCCGATCCTACGAGCAGTACTTC
d_gene: .; v_gene: TRBV11-2; abundance: .; j_gene: TRBJ1-1; CDR3aa: CASSFRTVKAFF; CDR3nt: TGTGCCAGCAGCTTTAGGACGGTAAAAGCTTTCTTT
d_gene: .; v_gene: TRBV29-1; abundance: many; j_gene: TRBJ2-3; CDR3aa: CSGKQVLTDTQYF; CDR3nt: TGCAGCGGCAAGCAGGTTCTCACAGATACGCAGTATTTT
d_gene: TRBD2; v_gene: TRBV5-1; abundance: few; j_gene: TRBJ2-1; CDR3aa: CASSLDGGLVRHRSVNEQFF; CDR3nt: TGCGCCAGCAGCTTGGACGGAGGACTAGTAAGGCACCGCTCTGTCAATGAGCAGTTCTTC